These 11 T cell receptor beta chains share one sample of origin, sequenced in a study of blood T cell repertoires in COVID-19. The protocol was immunoSEQ multiplex PCR, while the TCRdb copy is restricted to in-frame clones and leaves out a portion. Altogether fewer than 65,000 clones are present, 87% being singletons, with the ten largest covering roughly a tenth. Sequenced material: peripheral blood. These receptors came from a human donor with acute or convalescent COVID-19. The donor label of this sample is uncertain.

The J gene is TRBJ2-3, the V gene TRBV20-1; D might be TRBD1 (6 bases). This CDR3 contains 14 residues. Trimming shortened V by 3 bases and J by 4 bases, and 14 bases separated the two germline ends. Germline CDR1 and CDR2: DFQATT and SNEGSKA (reference sequence). The CDR3 DNA follows: TGCAGTGCTAGTCCCACAGGGATCCCAGATACGCAGTATTTT. It codes for CSASPTGIPDTQYF.

This clone occurred once. This sequence joins TRBV9 and TRBJ2-1, with 7 bases that match TRBD2. The length of the CDR3 is 15 residues. V dropped 6 bases and J dropped 3; count of bases not matched to a gene: 9. From germline, CDR1 is SGDLS and CDR2 YYNGEE. CDR3 sequence: CASTSRASGYNEQFF. The CDR3 bases are TGTGCCAGCACCAGTCGGGCTAGCGGCTACAATGAGCAGTTCTTC.

This clone was counted only a few times. The chain couples TRBV7-6 to TRBJ1-5; 9 positions match TRBD1. Germline values: CDR1 SGHVS, CDR2 FNYEAQ. CDR3 size: 16 residues. V lost 1 base to trimming and J lost 9 bases; unmatched junction nucleotides: 10. CDR3 sequence (DNA): TGTGCCAGCAGCTTAGGGGACAGGGCCGGAGGGGGGCCCCAGCATTTT. It encodes CASSLGDRAGGGPQHF.

CDR3: CASSEYYEQYF. The DNA for the CDR3 is TGTGCCAGCAGTGAATATTACGAGCAGTACTTC. The chain carries TRBV6-1 and TRBJ2-7; D unclear. The CDR3 totals 11 residues. V was pared by 2 bases and J by 4 bases, with 3 bases between. Looked up from germline, CDR1 is MNHNS and CDR2 is SASEGT.

The chain joins TRBV19 to TRBJ2-7, with TRBD2 matching 12 bases. The length of the CDR3 is 15 residues. CDR1 is LNHDA and CDR2 is SQIVND in the germline V gene (reference sequence). Germline trimming cut 5 bases from V and 6 bases from J; bases unmatched to any gene: 8. The DNA for the CDR3 is TGTGCCAGTAGTCTGCCGACTAGCGGGAGAAGCGAGCAGTACTTC. Translation: CASSLPTSGRSEQYF.

The gene calls are TRBV3-1 (or the pseudogene TRBV3-2) and TRBJ2-1; 8 bases align to TRBD1. Looked up from germline, CDR1 is LGHDT and CDR2 is YNNKEL (reference sequence). V shed 0 bases and J 4 bases; nucleotides not matched to a gene: 8. CDR3 length: 17 residues. The CDR3: CASSQERTGLMYNEQFF. The CDR3 coding sequence is TGTGCCAGCAGCCAAGAGAGGACAGGGTTGATGTACAATGAGCAGTTCTTC.

CDR3 region: CASSLVRGRNTGELFF. The DNA of the CDR3 is TGTGCCAGCAGCTTAGTAAGGGGGAGGAACACCGGGGAGCTGTTTTTT. The rearrangement links TRBV11-3 to TRBJ2-2; the D gene is possibly TRBD1 (6 bases). V was trimmed by 1 base and J by 1 base, leaving 10 bases between them. The germline CDR1 and CDR2 sequences are SGHNT and YENEEA. The CDR3 is 16 amino acids.

V gene TRBV10-1 combines with J gene TRBJ2-3, with 11 bases matching TRBD2. Germline-derived CDR1 and CDR2 are WNHNN and SYGVQD (reference sequence). This CDR3 region has 16 residues. Losses at the gene ends were 2 bases for V and 5 bases for J; bases not matched to a gene: 6. The CDR3 region is CASSEASGGLVDTQYF. CDR3 nucleotide sequence: TGCGCCAGCAGTGAGGCTAGCGGGGGGTTGGTAGATACGCAGTATTTT.

The chain is built from TRBV3-1 (or the pseudogene TRBV3-2) and TRBJ2-7, with TRBD2 matching 7 bases. Losses at the gene ends were 1 base for V and 12 bases for J; bases not matched to a gene: 9. Germline V CDR1 and CDR2: LGHDT, YNNKEL (reference sequence). The CDR3 totals 13 residues. The CDR3 DNA reads as TGTGCCAGCAGCCAAGTCGCGGGAGCGACTCCGTACTTC. Translating gives CASSQVAGATPYF.

The rearrangement joins TRBV11-2 to TRBJ2-5; D perhaps matches TRBD2 (6 bases). V lost 4 bases and J 2 bases, leaving 14 bases between the germline ends. Germline V CDR1 and CDR2: SGHAT, FQNNGV. This CDR3 is built from 15 residues. The CDR3 bases are TGTGCCAGCAGCTCGAATACCGGGGGACAAGAGACCCAGTACTTC. Its protein product is CASSSNTGGQETQYF.

The count of this clone is one. The chain joins TRBV7-6 to TRBJ2-3; TRBD1 might be the D (6 bases). The CDR3 consists of 16 residues. V shed 1 base and J shed 5 bases, with 16 bases lying between them. Germline V gives CDR1 SGHVS, CDR2 FNYEAQ. CDR3 protein: CASSLGRGTKGDTQYF. The CDR3 DNA sequence: TGTGCCAGCAGCTTAGGCAGAGGGACAAAAGGAGATACGCAGTATTTT.